The sequence of this T cell receptor beta chain was determined in a study of CD4 T cell repertoires in COVID-19. The data were produced by immunoSEQ multiplex PCR, yet TCRdb's version contains in-frame clones alone and is incomplete. The sample contains about 75,000 clones, about four fifths of which appear only once. With 1 base clipped from V and 3 bases from J, the junction kept 9 bases outside the gene matches. Looked up from germline, CDR1 is LGHNA and CDR2 is YNFKEQ. This CDR3 is built from 18 residues. About this clone: The target antigen is unknown.

Sequencing was done directly on freshly isolated, uncultured memory T cells. Broader study findings: SARS-CoV and/or HKU1 spike cultures shared between about 6.5 and 25% of SARS-CoV-2 clonotypes.

The source was CD4+ T cells from peripheral blood, collected after recovery from COVID-19. The genes are TRBV4-2 and TRBJ2-2; 9 nucleotides match TRBD2. The source is a human donor who had COVID-19. As DNA, the CDR3 is TGTGCCAGCAGCCAAGCGAGCGGGGGGCCGACACACACCGGGGAGCTGTTTTTT. It specifies CASSQASGGPTHTGELFF.